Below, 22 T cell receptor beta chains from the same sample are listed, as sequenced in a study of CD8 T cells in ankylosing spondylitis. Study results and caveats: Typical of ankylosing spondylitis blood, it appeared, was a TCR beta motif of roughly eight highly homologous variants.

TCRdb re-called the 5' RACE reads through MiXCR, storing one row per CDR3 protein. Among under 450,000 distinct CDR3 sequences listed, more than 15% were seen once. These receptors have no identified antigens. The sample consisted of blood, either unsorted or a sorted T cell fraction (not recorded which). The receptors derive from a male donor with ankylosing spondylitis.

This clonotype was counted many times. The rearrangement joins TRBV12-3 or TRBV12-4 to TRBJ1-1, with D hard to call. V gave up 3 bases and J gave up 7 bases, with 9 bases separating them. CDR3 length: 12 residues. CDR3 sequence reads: CASSFSLVEAFF. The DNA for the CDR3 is TGTGCCAGCAGTTTTTCGCTAGTTGAAGCTTTCTTT.

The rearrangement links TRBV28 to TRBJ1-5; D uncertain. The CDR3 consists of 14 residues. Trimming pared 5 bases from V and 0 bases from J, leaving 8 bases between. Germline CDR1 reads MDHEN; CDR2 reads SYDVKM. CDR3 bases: TGTGCCAGCAGTCCGCTTTATAGCAATCAGCCCCAGCATTTT. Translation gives CASSPLYSNQPQHF.

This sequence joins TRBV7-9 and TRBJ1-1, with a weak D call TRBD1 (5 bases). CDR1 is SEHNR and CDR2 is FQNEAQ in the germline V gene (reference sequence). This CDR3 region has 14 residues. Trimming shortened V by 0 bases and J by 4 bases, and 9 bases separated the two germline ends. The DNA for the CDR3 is TGTGCCAGCAGCTTAGCGAAGGGGAGCACTGAAGCTTTCTTT. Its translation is CASSLAKGSTEAFF.

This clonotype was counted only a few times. The CDR3: CASSLVGLSSYNEQFF. The DNA of the CDR3 is TGTGCCAGCAGCTTGGTAGGGTTGAGCTCCTACAATGAGCAGTTCTTC. The chain links TRBV5-6 to TRBJ2-1; D not certain. Germline CDR1 is SGHDT and CDR2 is YYEEEE. The CDR3 covers 16 residues. Deletions cut 0 bases from V and 0 bases from J, with 10 bases between.

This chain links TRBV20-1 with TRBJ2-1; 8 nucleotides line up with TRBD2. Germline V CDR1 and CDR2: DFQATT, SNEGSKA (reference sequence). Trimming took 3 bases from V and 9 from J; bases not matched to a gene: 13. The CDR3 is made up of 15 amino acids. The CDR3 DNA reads TGCAGTGCTAGCCTAGCGGGCCTCCTGGGGGGTGAGCAGTTCTTC. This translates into CSASLAGLLGGEQFF.

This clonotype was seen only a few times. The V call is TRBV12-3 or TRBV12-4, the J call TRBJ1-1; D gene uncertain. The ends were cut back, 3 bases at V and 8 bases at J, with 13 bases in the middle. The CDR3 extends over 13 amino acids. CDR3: CASSLIRAGEAFF. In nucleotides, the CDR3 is TGTGCCAGCAGTTTGATACGGGCTGGGGAAGCTTTCTTT.

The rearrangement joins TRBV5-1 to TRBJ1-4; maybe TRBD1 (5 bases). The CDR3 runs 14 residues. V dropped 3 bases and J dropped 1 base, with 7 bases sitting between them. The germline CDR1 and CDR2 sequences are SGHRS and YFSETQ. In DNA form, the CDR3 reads TGCGCCAGCAGCTCGACAGTAACTAATGAAAAACTGTTTTTT. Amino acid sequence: CASSSTVTNEKLFF.

CDR3 nucleotides: TGCGCCAGCAGCCGGTTGACGGGGATGAACACTGAAGCTTTCTTT. Residues: CASSRLTGMNTEAFF. J is TRBJ1-1 and V is TRBV4-1; D not resolved. The CDR3 covers 15 residues. Trimming removed 4 bases from V and 0 bases from J, with 12 bases in between. Germline V gene data show CDR1 as MGHRA and CDR2 as YSYEKL.

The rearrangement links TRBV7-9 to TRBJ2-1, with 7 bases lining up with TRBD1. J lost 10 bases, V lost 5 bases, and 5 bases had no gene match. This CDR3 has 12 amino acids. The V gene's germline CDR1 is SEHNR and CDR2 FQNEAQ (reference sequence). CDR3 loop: CASSQGDWEQFF. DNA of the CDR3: TGTGCCAGCAGCCAGGGGGATTGGGAGCAGTTCTTC.

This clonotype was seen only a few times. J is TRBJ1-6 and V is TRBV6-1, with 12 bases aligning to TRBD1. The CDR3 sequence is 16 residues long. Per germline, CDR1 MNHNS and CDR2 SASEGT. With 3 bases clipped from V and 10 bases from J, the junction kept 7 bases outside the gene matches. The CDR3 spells CASSDLGQGAGSPLHF. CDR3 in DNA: TGTGCCAGCAGTGACCTGGGACAGGGGGCTGGATCACCCCTCCACTTT.

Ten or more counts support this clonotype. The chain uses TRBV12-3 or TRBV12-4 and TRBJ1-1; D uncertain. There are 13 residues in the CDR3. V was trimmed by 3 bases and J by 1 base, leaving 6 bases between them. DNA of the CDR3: TGTGCCAGCAGTTTCCGGAGGAACACTGAAGCTTTCTTT. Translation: CASSFRRNTEAFF.

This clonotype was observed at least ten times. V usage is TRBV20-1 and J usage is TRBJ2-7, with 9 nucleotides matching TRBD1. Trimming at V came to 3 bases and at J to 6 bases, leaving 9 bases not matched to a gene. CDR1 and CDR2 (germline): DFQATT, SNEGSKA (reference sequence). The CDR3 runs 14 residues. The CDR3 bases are TGCAGTGCTAGTTTGGGACAGGGACTGGTCGAGCAGTACTTC. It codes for CSASLGQGLVEQYF.

CDR3 loop: CASSPEYLTKSTEAFF. CDR3 bases: TGTGCCAGCAGCCCTGAGTACTTGACAAAATCAACTGAAGCTTTCTTT. This chain links TRBV6-1 with TRBJ1-1; D not certain. This CDR3 region has 16 residues. CDR1 and CDR2 (germline): MNHNS, SASEGT. V lost 6 bases and J 5 bases, leaving 22 bases between the germline ends.

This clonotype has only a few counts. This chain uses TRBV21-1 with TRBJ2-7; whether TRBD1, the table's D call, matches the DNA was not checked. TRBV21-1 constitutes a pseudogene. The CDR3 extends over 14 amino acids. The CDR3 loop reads CASSIRDRGYEQYF. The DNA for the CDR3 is TGTGCCAGCAGCATCCGGGACAGGGGCTACGAGCAGTACTTC.

CDR3 sequence reads: CASSPGRTGGSEQYF. The CDR3, as DNA: TGCGCCAGCAGCCCGGGGAGGACAGGGGGCAGCGAGCAGTACTTC. J is TRBJ2-7 and V is TRBV5-1; 11 nucleotides line up with TRBD1. Per the germline V gene, CDR1 is SGHRS and CDR2 is YFSETQ. V lost 4 bases and J lost 6; bases outside the gene matches: 9. This CDR3 contains 15 residues.

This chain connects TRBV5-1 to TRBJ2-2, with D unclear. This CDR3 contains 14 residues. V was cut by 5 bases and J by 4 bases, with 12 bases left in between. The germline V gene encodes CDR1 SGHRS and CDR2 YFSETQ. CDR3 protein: CASRDRSLTGELFF. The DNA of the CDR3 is TGCGCCAGCAGGGACCGGTCGCTCACCGGGGAGCTGTTTTTT.

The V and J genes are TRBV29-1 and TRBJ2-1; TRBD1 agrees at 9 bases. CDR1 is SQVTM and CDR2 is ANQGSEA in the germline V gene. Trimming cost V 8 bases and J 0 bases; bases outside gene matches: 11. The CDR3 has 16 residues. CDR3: CSFGQQGASSYNEQFF. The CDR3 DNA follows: TGCAGCTTTGGCCAACAGGGGGCGAGCTCCTACAATGAGCAGTTCTTC.

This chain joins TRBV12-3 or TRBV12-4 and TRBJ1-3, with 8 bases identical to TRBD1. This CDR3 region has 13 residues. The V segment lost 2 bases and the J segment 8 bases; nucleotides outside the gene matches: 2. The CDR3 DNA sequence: TGTGCCAGCAGTTTACAGGGGGCGGACACCATATATTTT. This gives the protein CASSLQGADTIYF.

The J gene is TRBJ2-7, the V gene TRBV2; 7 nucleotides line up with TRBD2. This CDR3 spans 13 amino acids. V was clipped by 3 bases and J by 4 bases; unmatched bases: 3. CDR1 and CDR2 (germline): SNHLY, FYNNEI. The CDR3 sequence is CASSEGREYEQYF. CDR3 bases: TGTGCCAGCAGTGAGGGGCGGGAGTACGAGCAGTACTTC.

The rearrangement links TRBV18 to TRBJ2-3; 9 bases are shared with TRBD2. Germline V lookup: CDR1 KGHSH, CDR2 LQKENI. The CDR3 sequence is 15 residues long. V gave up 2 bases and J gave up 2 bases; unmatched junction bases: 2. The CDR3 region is CASSPASGVTDTQYF. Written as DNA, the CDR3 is TGTGCCAGCTCACCAGCTAGCGGGGTCACAGATACGCAGTATTTT.

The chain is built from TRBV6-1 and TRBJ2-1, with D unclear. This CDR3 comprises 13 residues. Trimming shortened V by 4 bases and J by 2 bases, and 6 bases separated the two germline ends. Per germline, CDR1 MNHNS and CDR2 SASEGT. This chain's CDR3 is CASSGQPYNEQFF. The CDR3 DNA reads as TGTGCCAGCAGTGGGCAGCCCTACAATGAGCAGTTCTTC.

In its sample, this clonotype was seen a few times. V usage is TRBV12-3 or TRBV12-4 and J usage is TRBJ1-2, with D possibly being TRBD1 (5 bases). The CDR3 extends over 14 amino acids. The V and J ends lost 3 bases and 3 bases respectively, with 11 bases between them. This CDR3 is CASSFLGGDYGYTF. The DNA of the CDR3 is TGTGCCAGCAGTTTCCTTGGGGGGGACTATGGCTACACCTTC.